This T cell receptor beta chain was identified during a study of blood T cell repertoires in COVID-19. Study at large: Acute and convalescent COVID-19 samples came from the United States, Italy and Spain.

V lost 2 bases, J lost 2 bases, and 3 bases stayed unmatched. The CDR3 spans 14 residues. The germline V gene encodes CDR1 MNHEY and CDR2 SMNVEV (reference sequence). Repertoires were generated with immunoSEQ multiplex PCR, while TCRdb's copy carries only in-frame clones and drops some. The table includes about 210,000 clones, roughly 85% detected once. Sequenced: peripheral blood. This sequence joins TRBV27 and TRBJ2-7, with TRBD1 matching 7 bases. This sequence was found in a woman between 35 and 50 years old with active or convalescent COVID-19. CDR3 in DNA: TGTGCCAGCAGTTTACGACAGGGAACCTACGAGCAGTACTTC. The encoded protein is CASSLRQGTYEQYF.